This is a list of T cell receptor beta chains from one sample in a study of tumour-infiltrating T cells in Burkitt lymphoma. The method was immunoSEQ multiplex PCR; TCRdb's version includes in-frame clones alone and lacks a portion of them. In the table there are around 1,200 clones, roughly a third of which are singletons. Sequencing used tumor tissue. These receptors were taken from a human donor with Burkitt lymphoma. Each CDR3 is given with its conserved first and last residue. D genes are given only for firm matches. Size tells how often a clone was seen (once, few, many) or the class of an expanded clone, and some rows leave it out.

D: .; J: TRBJ2-1; V: TRBV7-8; size: hyperexpanded; CDR3: CASGGAWNEQFF; DNA: TGTGCCAGCGGCGGAGCGTGGAATGAGCAGTTCTTC
D: .; J: TRBJ2-7; V: TRBV4-3; size: .; CDR3: CANSQGGGPSEQYF; DNA: TGCGCCAACAGCCAAGGGGGGGGGCCCAGCGAGCAGTACTTC
D: .; J: TRBJ2-3; V: TRBV4-3; size: .; CDR3: CASSQYSGLSSTDTQYF; DNA: TGCGCCAGCAGCCAATATAGCGGTCTTTCTAGCACAGATACGCAGTATTTT
D: .; J: TRBJ2-6; V: TRBV7-1; size: few; CDR3: CASSKKTHEDKSGQRPDF; DNA: TGTGCCAGCAGCAAGAAGACTCACGAGGACAAGTCGGGCCAACGTCCTGACTTC
D: TRBD1; J: TRBJ2-6; V: TRBV10-3; size: few; CDR3: CATGTGDPGANVLTF; DNA: TGTGCCACCGGGACAGGGGACCCTGGGGCCAACGTCCTGACTTTC
D: .; J: TRBJ2-2; V: TRBV18; size: .; CDR3: CASQGETGELFF; DNA: TGTGCCAGCCAAGGAGAGACCGGGGAGCTGTTTTTT
D: TRBD1; J: TRBJ2-1; V: TRBV29-1; size: few; CDR3: CSKRQGPYNEQFF; DNA: TGCAGTAAAAGACAGGGACCTTACAATGAGCAGTTCTTC
D: .; J: TRBJ2-1; V: TRBV4-1; size: few; CDR3: CASSPLEGESYNEQFF; DNA: TGCGCCAGCAGCCCCCTGGAGGGGGAATCCTACAATGAGCAGTTCTTC
D: .; J: TRBJ1-2; V: TRBV4-3; size: few; CDR3: CASTPGGFSNYGYTF; DNA: TGCGCCAGCACCCCGGGGGGGTTTTCTAACTATGGCTACACCTTC
D: .; J: TRBJ1-1; V: TRBV7-9; size: .; CDR3: CASSLGDGEAFF; DNA: TGTGCCAGCAGCTTAGGGGACGGTGAAGCTTTCTTT
D: .; J: TRBJ1-5; V: TRBV11-2; size: few; CDR3: CASSLGGQPQHF; DNA: TGTGCCAGCAGCTTAGGGGGTCAGCCCCAGCATTTT
D: .; J: TRBJ2-7; V: TRBV6-5; size: few; CDR3: CASSYPLGEQYF; DNA: TGTGCCAGCAGTTACCCACTTGGCGAGCAGTACTTC
D: .; J: TRBJ2-5; V: TRBV6-5; size: few; CDR3: CASSSDLFGETQYF; DNA: TGTGCCAGCAGTTCGGACCTGTTCGGAGAGACCCAGTACTTC
D: .; J: TRBJ1-1; V: TRBV29-1; size: .; CDR3: CSVLHENTEAFF; DNA: TGCAGCGTCCTACATGAGAACACTGAAGCTTTCTTT
D: .; J: TRBJ2-5; V: TRBV19; size: few; CDR3: CASSIGYRGQETQYF; DNA: TGTGCCAGTAGTATAGGGTACAGAGGTCAAGAGACCCAGTACTTC
D: .; J: TRBJ1-3; V: TRBV18; size: .; CDR3: CASPGAESGNTIYF; DNA: TGTGCCAGCCCGGGGGCTGAGAGTGGAAACACCATATATTTT
D: .; J: TRBJ1-2; V: TRBV6-5; size: few; CDR3: CASSYSPHISGYTF; DNA: TGTGCCAGCAGTTACTCACCTCACATCTCTGGCTACACCTTC
D: .; J: TRBJ2-3; V: TRBV4-2; size: .; CDR3: CASSQDPDGTGTDTQYF; DNA: TGTGCCAGCAGCCAAGACCCGGATGGGACTGGCACAGATACGCAGTATTTT
D: .; J: TRBJ1-3; V: TRBV9; size: .; CDR3: CASSVAGDGNTIYF; DNA: TGTGCCAGCAGCGTAGCTGGGGATGGAAACACCATATATTTT
D: .; J: TRBJ2-6; V: TRBV29-1; size: .; CDR3: CSVRDFGANVLTF; DNA: TGCAGCGTTCGGGACTTTGGGGCCAACGTCCTGACTTTC
D: TRBD2; J: TRBJ2-1; V: TRBV11-2; size: .; CDR3: CASSFELAGDNEQFF; DNA: TGTGCCAGCAGCTTTGAGCTAGCGGGGGACAATGAGCAGTTCTTC
D: TRBD1; J: TRBJ2-5; V: TRBV9; size: few; CDR3: CASSVADRRLGETQYF; DNA: TGTGCCAGCAGCGTAGCGGACAGGAGGCTAGGGGAGACCCAGTACTTC
D: .; J: TRBJ2-2; V: TRBV11-2; size: .; CDR3: CASSSQGNGRMANTGELFF; DNA: TGTGCCAGCAGCTCCCAGGGCAATGGCCGTATGGCGAACACCGGGGAGCTGTTTTTT
D: TRBD2; J: TRBJ2-1; V: TRBV9; size: few; CDR3: CASSGSGRGYNEQFF; DNA: TGTGCCAGCAGCGGAAGCGGGAGAGGGTACAATGAGCAGTTCTTC
D: TRBD1; J: TRBJ1-5; V: TRBV2; size: few; CDR3: CASSVRQGYYSNQPQHF; DNA: TGTGCCAGCAGTGTTCGACAGGGTTATTATAGCAATCAGCCCCAGCATTTT
D: .; J: TRBJ2-7; V: TRBV7-8; size: few; CDR3: CASSGYEQYF; DNA: TGTGCCAGCAGCGGGTACGAGCAGTACTTC